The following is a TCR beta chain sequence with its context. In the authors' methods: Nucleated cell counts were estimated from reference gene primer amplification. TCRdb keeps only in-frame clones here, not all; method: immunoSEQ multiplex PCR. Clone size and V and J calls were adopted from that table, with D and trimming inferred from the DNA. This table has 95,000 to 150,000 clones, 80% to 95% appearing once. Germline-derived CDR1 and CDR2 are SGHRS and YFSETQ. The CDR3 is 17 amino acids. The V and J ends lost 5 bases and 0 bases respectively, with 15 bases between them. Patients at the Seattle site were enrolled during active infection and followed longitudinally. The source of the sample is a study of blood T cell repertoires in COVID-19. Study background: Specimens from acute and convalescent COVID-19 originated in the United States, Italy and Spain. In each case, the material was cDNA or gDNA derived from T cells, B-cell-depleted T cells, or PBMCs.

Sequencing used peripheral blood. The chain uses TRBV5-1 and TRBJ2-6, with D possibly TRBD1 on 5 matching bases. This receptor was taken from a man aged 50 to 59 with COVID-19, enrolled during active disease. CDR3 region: CASRSRTPNSGANVLTF. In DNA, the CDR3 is TGCGCCAGCAGGTCAAGGACACCGAACTCTGGGGCCAACGTCCTGACTTTC.